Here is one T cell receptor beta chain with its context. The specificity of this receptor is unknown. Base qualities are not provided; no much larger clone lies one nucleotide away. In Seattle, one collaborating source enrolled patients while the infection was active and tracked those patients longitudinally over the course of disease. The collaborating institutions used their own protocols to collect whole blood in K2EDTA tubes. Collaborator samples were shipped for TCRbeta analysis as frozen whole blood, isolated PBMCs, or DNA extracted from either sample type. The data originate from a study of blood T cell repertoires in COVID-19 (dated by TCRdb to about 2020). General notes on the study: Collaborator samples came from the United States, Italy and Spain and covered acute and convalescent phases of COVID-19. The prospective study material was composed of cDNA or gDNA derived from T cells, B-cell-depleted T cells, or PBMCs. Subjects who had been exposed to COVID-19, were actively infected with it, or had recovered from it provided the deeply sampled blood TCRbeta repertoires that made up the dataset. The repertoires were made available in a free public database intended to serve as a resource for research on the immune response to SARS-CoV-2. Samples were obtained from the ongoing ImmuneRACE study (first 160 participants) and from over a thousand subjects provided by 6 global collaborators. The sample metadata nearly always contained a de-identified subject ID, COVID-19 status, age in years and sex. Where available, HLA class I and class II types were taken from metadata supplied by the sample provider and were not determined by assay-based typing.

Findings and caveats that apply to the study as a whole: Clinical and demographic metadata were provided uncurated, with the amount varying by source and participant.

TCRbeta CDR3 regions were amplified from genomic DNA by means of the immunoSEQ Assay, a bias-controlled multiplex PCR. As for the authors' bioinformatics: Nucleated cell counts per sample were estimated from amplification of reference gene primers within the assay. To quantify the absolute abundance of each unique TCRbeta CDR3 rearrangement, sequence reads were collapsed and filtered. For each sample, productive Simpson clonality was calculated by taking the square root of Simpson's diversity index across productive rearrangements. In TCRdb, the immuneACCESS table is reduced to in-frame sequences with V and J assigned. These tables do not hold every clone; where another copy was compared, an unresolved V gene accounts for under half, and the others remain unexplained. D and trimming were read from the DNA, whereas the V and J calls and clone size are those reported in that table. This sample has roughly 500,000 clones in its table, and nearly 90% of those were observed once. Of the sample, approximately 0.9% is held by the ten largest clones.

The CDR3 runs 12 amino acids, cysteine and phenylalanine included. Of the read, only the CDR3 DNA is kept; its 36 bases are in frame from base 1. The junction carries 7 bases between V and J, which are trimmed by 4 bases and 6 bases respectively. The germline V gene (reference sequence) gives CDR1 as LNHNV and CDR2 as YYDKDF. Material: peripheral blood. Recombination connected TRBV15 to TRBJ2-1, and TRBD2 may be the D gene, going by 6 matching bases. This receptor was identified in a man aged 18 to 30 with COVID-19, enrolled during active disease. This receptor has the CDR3 CATSTGGNEQFF. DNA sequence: TGTGCCACCAGCACCGGGGGCAATGAGCAGTTCTTC. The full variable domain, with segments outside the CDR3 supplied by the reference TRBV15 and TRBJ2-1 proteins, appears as DAMVIQNPRYQVTQFGKPVTLSCSQTLNHNVMYWYQQKSSQAPKLLFHYYDKDFNNEADTPDNFQSRRPNTSFCFLDIRSPGLGDTAMYLCATSTGGNEQFFGPGTRLTVL.